This T cell receptor (beta chain) was captured in a study of beta chain features in type 1 diabetes. Expressed TCRB transcripts were sequenced because the entire RNA isolate underwent reverse transcription. TCRdb keeps only in-frame clones here, not all; method: immunoSEQ multiplex PCR. The sample has 130,000 or so clones, about 9.7% seen once; the top ten hold about 0.6%. This clone was picked up a small number of times. Its antigen remains unidentified. V was shortened by 1 base and J by 12 bases, with 6 bases between the two germline ends. The germline V gene encodes CDR1 SGHDN and CDR2 FVKESK. The CDR3 is 11 amino acids. General study results and limits: There was no resolution here of whether HLA type influences TCRB rearrangement. More deletions and fewer insertions at VDJ junctions were found in patients with type 1 diabetes. PCR might pick shorter templates more often, in the same way for patients and controls.

The chain couples TRBV14 to TRBJ1-4; D gene uncertain. The source of this sequence is a woman aged 40 to 50 in good health. What was sequenced was central memory CD4+ T cells from blood. The CDR3 DNA follows: TGTGCCAGCAGCCAAGTCCGCGAACTGTTTTTT. This encodes CASSQVRELFF.